This T cell receptor beta chain emerged from a study of blood T cell repertoires in COVID-19. About the research overall: COVID-19 samples from acute and convalescent phases originated in the United States, Italy and Spain. Sources were T cells, B-cell-depleted T cells, or PBMCs; the material itself was cDNA or gDNA.

The CDR3 consists of 13 residues. V shed 4 bases and J shed 6 bases, with 13 bases lying between them. CDR1 and CDR2 from the germline V gene are SGHKS and YYEKEE (reference sequence). Enrolled during active infection, Seattle patients were then followed longitudinally. Per the original methods: Using reference gene primer amplification, nucleated cell counts were estimated. The method was immunoSEQ multiplex PCR; TCRdb's version includes in-frame clones alone and lacks a portion of them. V and J calls and clone size come straight from that table; D and trimming were deduced from the DNA. The sample has about 170,000 clones; about 85% are singletons.

The V call is TRBV5-5, the J call TRBJ1-2; the D is unclear. This clonotype originated in an elderly man with COVID-19, enrolled during active disease. The specimen sequenced was peripheral blood. The CDR3 sequence is CASSPFLRDGYTF. CDR3 DNA sequence: TGTGCCAGCAGCCCCTTCTTACGGGATGGCTACACCTTC.